A selection of T cell receptor beta chains follows, all from one sample in a study of blood T cell repertoires in COVID-19. Assay: immunoSEQ multiplex PCR; the TCRdb copy retains only in-frame clones and omits some. This repertoire shows fewer than 400,000 clones, 85% found once; its top ten account for approximately 3.7%. Sequences were obtained from peripheral blood. These receptors all stem from a woman aged 18-29 years with acute or convalescent COVID-19. The CDR3 runs from the conserved cysteine through the conserved F or W. Each record gives: V gene, CDR3 protein.

>TRBV2
CASTEEGTRGSYEQYF
>TRBV10-1
CASSEGQGAYNEQFF
>TRBV7-2
CAGGQYNSPLHF
>TRBV4-1
CASSPMPAGGFGEQFF
>TRBV4-1
CASSQGREEVYGYTF
>TRBV9
CASTPGIGVSYNEQFF
>TRBV6-1
CASSETSGGPETQYF
>TRBV6-1
CASSEPEGTEAFF
>TRBV10-3
CAISFTGAGLGYTF
>TRBV4-2
CASSQALYYEQYF
>TRBV6-1
CASSEFPSPNTEAFF
>TRBV24-1
CATSETGQGYEQYF
>TRBV18
CASSPPGGYNEQFF
>TRBV19
CASSMGDTSYNSPLHF
>TRBV6-6
CASSLRQAGEKLFF
>TRBV9
CASRDPSGGAFGELFF
>TRBV20-1
CSASPSGTYEQYF
>TRBV6-9
CASSYMANVLTF
>TRBV27
CASSFQAVGSYGYTF
>TRBV3-1/TRBV3-2
CASSQVAHLTYEQYF
>TRBV30
CAWTGGNTIYF
>TRBV18
CASSRLTDQPQHF
>TRBV9
CASSAGGRADNEQFF
>TRBV27
CASSGVGGSYEQYF
>TRBV28
CASSPLAFLSEKLFF
>TRBV5-1
CASSVRGTLNEQFF
>TRBV25-1
CASRGRTGGKLFF
>TRBV5-8
CASRATGVTEAFF
>TRBV14
CASSQHRFYEQYF
>TRBV30
CAWSADSFNQPQHF
>TRBV2
CASSSGQGATYEQYF
>TRBV30
CASATGENSPLHF
>TRBV28
CASSSPSDRRLNSPLHF
>TRBV2
CASRKFSGGSITGELFF
>TRBV13
CASRYRGTGNTIYF
>TRBV18
CASSPVNPFSSYNEQFF
>TRBV2
CASLGVDSYNSPLHF
>TRBV3-1/TRBV3-2
CASSMGTGGNQPQHF
>TRBV28
CASSVLAGGRNEQFF
>TRBV24-1
CATRYKVDSTLYNEQFF
>TRBV7-9
CASSKDREGKSPLHF
>TRBV2
CASSDRNYGYTF
>TRBV6-5
CASSYRGGAGETQYF
>TRBV7-3
CASSLRTSGGTGELFF
>TRBV6-6
CASSRPRTGGDHGYTF
>TRBV4-2
CASSQGLTNEGMEQYF
>TRBV28
CASRPQSDEQFF
>TRBV28
CASSPSGTGGAGANVLTF
>TRBV13
CASSKQLGQNNSPLHF
>TRBV5-1
CASSSGDGYSGNTIYF
>TRBV4-1
CASSQDDRTEATEAFF
>TRBV4-2
CASSQERGGFYGYTF
>TRBV5-6
CASSLFSTGGKPYEQYF
>TRBV7-9
CASRRLAGNTGELFF
>TRBV15
CATSRMGDQGGEKLFF
>TRBV3-1/TRBV3-2
CASSQLGEPQFF
>TRBV5-1
CASMTGGGMNTEAFF